What follows is one T cell receptor (beta chain) and its context. Repertoires were generated with immunoSEQ multiplex PCR, while TCRdb's copy carries only in-frame clones and drops some. Here the sample spans approximately 300,000 clones, about nine tenths being singletons. The data stem from a study of blood T cell repertoires in COVID-19. Background on the study: PBMCs, B-cell-depleted T cells, or T cells provided the cDNA or gDNA that made up the material.

Cohort 3 recovery required two negative PCRs, clearance, or symptom resolution. Source material: PBMCs or T cells enriched from blood (not recorded which). This clonotype was obtained from a man aged 55 to 70 who had recovered from COVID-19.

DNA for the CDR3: TGTGCCAGCAGCTTAGTGTCTAGCGGGTTCTCCTCTGGGGCCAACGTCCTGACTTTC. It is translated as CASSLVSSGFSSGANVLTF. V gene TRBV7-2 combines with J gene TRBJ2-6; 8 nucleotides agree with TRBD2. V lost 1 base, J lost 0 bases, and 8 bases stayed unmatched. Germline CDR1 is SGHTA and CDR2 is FQGNSA. This CDR3 contains 19 residues.